The entry below describes one TCR beta chain. Its antigen is unknown. V shed 4 bases and J shed 3 bases, with 13 bases lying between them. Germline loops: CDR1 SGHTS, CDR2 YDEGEE. The length of the CDR3 is 15 residues. Cells designated naive CD8 were CD45RO-negative and were positively selected for CCR7, with terminally differentiated effector memory CD45RA+ cells excluded. Deep-level running was used for the assay. In the study's own analysis: ImmunoSEQ output held junction-only sequences without quality scores, so filtering differed. Libraries were prepared by immunoSEQ multiplex PCR; TCRdb keeps only in-frame clonotypes and omits some of them. For V, J and clone size, that table is used; D and trimming come from the DNA. The repertoire holds millions of clones, with approximately 94% as singletons. The entry originates in a study of shared clonotypes between healthy human individuals. Whole-study context: Donors had three CD4 naive, three CD4 memory, two CD8 naive and one CD8 memory plate apiece.

Study-level points and caveats: What rarefaction showed was incomplete sorted-subset sequencing despite large depth.

Source material: naive CD8+ T cells sorted from blood. The clonotype comes from a man aged 18 to 29 in good health. The J gene is TRBJ1-4, the V gene TRBV5-8, with D perhaps matching TRBD1 (5 bases). Here the CDR3 DNA reads TGTGCCAGCAGCCCTATGGGGGTCCCTAATGAAAAACTGTTTTTT. It is translated as CASSPMGVPNEKLFF.